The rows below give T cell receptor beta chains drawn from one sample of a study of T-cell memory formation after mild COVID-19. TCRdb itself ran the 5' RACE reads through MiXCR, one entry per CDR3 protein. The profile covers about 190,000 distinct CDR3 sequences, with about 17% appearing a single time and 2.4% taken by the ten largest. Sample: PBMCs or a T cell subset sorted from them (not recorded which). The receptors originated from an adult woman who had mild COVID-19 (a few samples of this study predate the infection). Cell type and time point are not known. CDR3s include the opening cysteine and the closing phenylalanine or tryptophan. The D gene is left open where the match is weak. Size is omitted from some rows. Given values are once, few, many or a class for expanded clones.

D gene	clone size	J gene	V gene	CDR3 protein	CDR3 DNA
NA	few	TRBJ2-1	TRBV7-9	CASSFLADEQFF	TGTGCCAGCAGTTTTCTAGCAGATGAGCAGTTCTTC
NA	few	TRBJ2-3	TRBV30	CAWTRRGATDTQYF	TGTGCCTGGACCCGTCGGGGGGCTACAGATACGCAGTATTTT
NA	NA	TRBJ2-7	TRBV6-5	CATQWGRAPSHEQYF	TGTGCCACTCAATGGGGCAGGGCCCCCTCCCACGAGCAGTACTTC
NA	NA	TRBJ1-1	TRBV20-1	CSAQGNLGAFF	TGCAGTGCGCAGGGAAATTTGGGGGCTTTCTTT
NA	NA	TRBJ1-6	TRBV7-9	CASSSDARSSPLHF	TGTGCCAGCAGCTCGGACGCCCGCTCTTCACCCCTCCACTTT
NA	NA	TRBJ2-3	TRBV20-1	CSQKDTRPDTQYF	TGCAGTCAGAAGGACACCCGGCCAGATACGCAGTATTTT
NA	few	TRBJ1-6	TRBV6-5	CASSYSGFGNSPLHF	TGTGCCAGCAGTTACTCAGGGTTCGGTAATTCACCCCTCCACTTT
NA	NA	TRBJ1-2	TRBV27	CASSLFRTDGYTF	TGTGCCAGCAGTTTATTCCGGACAGATGGCTACACCTTC
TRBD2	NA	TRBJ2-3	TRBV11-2	CASSSSVAGGYPDTQYF	TGTGCCAGCAGCTCGTCGGTAGCGGGAGGTTATCCCGATACGCAGTATTTT
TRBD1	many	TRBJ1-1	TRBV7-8	CASSSSLQGRADTEAFF	TGTGCCAGCAGCTCATCTTTACAGGGGAGGGCGGACACTGAAGCTTTCTTT
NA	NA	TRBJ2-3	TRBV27	CASSNRRSSTDTQYF	TGTGCCAGCAGTAACCGGAGATCTAGCACAGATACGCAGTATTTT
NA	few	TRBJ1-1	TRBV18	CATDPGGLNTEAFF	TGTGCCACCGATCCTGGGGGGCTGAACACTGAAGCTTTCTTT
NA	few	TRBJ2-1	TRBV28	CASSFRRYNEQFF	TGTGCCAGCAGTTTCAGGCGGTACAATGAGCAGTTCTTC
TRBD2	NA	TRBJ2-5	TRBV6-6	CASSLLAGGGLAQYF	TGTGCCAGCAGTTTGCTAGCGGGAGGGGGGTTGGCCCAGTACTTC
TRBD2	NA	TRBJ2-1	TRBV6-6	CASIRSGGEYEQFF	TGTGCCAGTATAAGGAGTGGGGGGGAGTATGAGCAGTTCTTC
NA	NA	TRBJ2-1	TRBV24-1	CATGDWGREQFF	TGTGCCACCGGTGATTGGGGCAGGGAGCAGTTCTTC
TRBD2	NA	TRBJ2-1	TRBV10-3	CAIRDWTSGDNEQFF	TGTGCCATCAGAGACTGGACTAGCGGGGACAATGAGCAGTTCTTC
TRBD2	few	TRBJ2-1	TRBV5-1	CASSLGSGGSLSSYNEQFF	TGCGCCAGCAGCTTGGGTAGCGGGGGGTCCTTAAGCTCCTACAATGAGCAGTTCTTC
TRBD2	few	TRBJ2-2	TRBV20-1	CSASPLAGSFANTGELFF	TGCAGTGCCAGTCCTCTAGCGGGGTCCTTCGCGAACACCGGGGAGCTGTTTTTT
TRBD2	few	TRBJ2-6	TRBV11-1	CASSRGGSGANVLTF	TGTGCCAGCAGCCGGGGGGGCTCTGGGGCCAACGTCCTGACTTTC
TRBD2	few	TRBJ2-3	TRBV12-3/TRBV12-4	CASSRAGGLTDTQYF	TGTGCCAGCAGTCGTGCGGGGGGGCTCACAGATACGCAGTATTTT
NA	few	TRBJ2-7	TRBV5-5	CASSSLRGYEQYF	TGTGCCAGCAGCTCCCTTCGGGGTTACGAGCAGTACTTC
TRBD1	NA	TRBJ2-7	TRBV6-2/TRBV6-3	CASTFGQGLYEQYF	TGTGCCAGCACCTTCGGACAGGGGCTCTACGAGCAGTACTTC
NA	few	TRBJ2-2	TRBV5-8	CASRGGTVNTGELFF	TGTGCCAGCAGGGGAGGGACAGTCAACACCGGGGAGCTGTTTTTT
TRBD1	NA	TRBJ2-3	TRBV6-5	CASSPPGQSTDTQYF	TGTGCCAGCAGCCCGCCGGGACAGAGTACAGATACGCAGTATTTT
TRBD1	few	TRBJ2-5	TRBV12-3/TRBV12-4	CASSIRQGAGETQYF	TGTGCCAGCAGTATAAGACAGGGGGCAGGGGAGACCCAGTACTTC
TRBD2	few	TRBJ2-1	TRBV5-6	CASSFELAGGPLSEQFF	TGTGCCAGCAGCTTCGAACTAGCGGGAGGGCCGTTGAGTGAGCAGTTCTTC
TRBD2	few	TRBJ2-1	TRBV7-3	CASSLRLAGGTQFF	TGTGCCAGCAGCTTAAGACTAGCGGGGGGGACGCAGTTCTTC
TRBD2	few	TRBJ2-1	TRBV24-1	CATSDLGTGGRSYNEQFF	TGTGCCACCAGTGATTTGGGGACGGGCGGGAGGTCCTACAATGAGCAGTTCTTC
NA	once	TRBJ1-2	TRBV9	CASSLTANSGGYTF	TGTGCCAGCAGCTTAACGGCCAACTCAGGTGGCTACACCTTC
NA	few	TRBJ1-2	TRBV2	CASSPTVRADYGYTF	TGTGCCAGCAGCCCAACGGTCAGGGCGGACTATGGCTACACCTTC
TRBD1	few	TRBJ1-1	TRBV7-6	CASSLALRDRGTMNTEAFF	TGTGCCAGCAGCTTAGCTTTGAGGGACAGGGGGACCATGAACACTGAAGCTTTCTTT
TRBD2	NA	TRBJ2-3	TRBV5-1	CASSLTSGALTDTQYF	TGCGCCAGCAGCCTGACTAGCGGGGCCCTGACAGATACGCAGTATTTT
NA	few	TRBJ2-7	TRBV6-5	CASSYKEGGYEQYF	TGTGCCAGCAGTTACAAGGAGGGGGGGTACGAGCAGTACTTC
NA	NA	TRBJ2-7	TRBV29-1	CSVDPGGDEQYF	TGCAGCGTTGATCCGGGTGGCGACGAGCAGTACTTC
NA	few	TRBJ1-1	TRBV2	CASRRAVNTEAFF	TGTGCCAGCAGGAGGGCGGTGAACACTGAAGCTTTCTTT
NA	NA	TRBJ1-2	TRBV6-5	CASRADISTNYGYTF	TGTGCCAGCAGGGCAGATATCTCCACCAACTATGGCTACACCTTC
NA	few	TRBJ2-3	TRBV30	CAWSAPRGGRTDTQYF	TGTGCCTGGAGTGCCCCCCGTGGGGGCCGAACAGATACGCAGTATTTT
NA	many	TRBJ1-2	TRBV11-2	CASSPDHSSDYTF	TGTGCCAGCAGCCCGGATCACTCCTCCGACTACACCTTC
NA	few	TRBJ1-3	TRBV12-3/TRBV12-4	CASSPGPFSGNTIYF	TGTGCCAGCAGTCCTGGACCGTTCTCTGGAAACACCATATATTTT
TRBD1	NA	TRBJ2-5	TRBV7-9	CASSLGETGAAKTQYF	TGTGCCAGCAGCTTAGGCGAGACAGGGGCAGCGAAGACCCAGTACTTC
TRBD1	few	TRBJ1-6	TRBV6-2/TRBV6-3	CATNGQGYSPLHF	TGTGCCACCAATGGACAGGGGTATTCACCCCTCCACTTT
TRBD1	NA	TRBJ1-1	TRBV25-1	CASSTPGGRGAFF	TGTGCCAGCAGTACCCCAGGGGGGAGGGGGGCTTTCTTT
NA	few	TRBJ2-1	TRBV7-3	CASSLTAGYNEQFF	TGTGCCAGCAGCTTAACGGCAGGGTATAATGAGCAGTTCTTC